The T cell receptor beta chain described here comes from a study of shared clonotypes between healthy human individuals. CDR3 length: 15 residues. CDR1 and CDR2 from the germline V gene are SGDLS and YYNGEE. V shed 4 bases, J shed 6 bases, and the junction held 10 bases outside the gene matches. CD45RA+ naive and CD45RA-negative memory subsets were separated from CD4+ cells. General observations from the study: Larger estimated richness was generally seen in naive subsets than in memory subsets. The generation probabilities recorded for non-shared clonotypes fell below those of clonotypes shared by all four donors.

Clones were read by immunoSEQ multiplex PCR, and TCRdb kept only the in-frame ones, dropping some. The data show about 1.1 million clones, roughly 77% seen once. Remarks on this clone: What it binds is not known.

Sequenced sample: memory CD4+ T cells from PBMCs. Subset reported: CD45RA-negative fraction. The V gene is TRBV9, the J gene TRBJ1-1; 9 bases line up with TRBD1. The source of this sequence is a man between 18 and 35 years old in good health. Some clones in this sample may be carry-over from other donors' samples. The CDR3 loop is CASSPQGAGMAEAFF. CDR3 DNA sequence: TGTGCCAGCAGCCCACAGGGGGCGGGTATGGCTGAAGCTTTCTTT.